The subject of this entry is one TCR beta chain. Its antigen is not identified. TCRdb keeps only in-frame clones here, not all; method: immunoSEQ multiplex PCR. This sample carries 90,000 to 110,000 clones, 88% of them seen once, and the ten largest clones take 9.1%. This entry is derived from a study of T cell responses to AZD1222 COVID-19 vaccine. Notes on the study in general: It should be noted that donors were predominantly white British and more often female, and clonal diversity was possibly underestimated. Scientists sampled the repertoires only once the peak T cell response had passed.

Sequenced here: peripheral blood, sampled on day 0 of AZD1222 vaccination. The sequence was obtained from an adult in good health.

CDR3 loop: CATSREQGSYYEQYF. DNA of the CDR3: TGTGCCACCAGCAGAGAACAGGGATCCTACTACGAGCAGTACTTC. V and J are TRBV15 and TRBJ2-7, with D possibly TRBD1 on 6 matching bases. This CDR3 region has 15 residues. The V gene lost 0 bases and the J gene lost 3 bases, with 12 bases spanning the gap. Germline CDR1 is LNHNV and CDR2 is YYDKDF (reference sequence).